This record looks at one T cell receptor (beta chain) sequence and its context. This record belongs to a study of blood T cell repertoires in COVID-19. Only in-frame clones appear in the TCRdb table, and some are missing; sequencing was by immunoSEQ multiplex PCR. The sample shows 200,000 to 250,000 clones, around nine tenths of them seen only once. The length of the CDR3 is 14 residues. Trimming removed 8 bases at V and 4 bases at J, with 15 bases between. The germline gives CDR1 MNHEY, CDR2 SVGAGI. Sequencing used peripheral blood. The chain uses TRBV6-5 and TRBJ2-1, with D maybe TRBD2 (6 bases). This receptor was identified in a man in his fifties or sixties who had recovered from COVID-19. The CDR3 loop is CASAGPARYNEQFF. The DNA for the CDR3 is TGTGCCAGCGCGGGACCGGCTCGGTACAATGAGCAGTTCTTC.